This entry concerns a single T cell receptor beta chain. Its antigen is undetermined. The germline gene is not matched at one end of the junction; a read error may be the cause. This entry belongs to a study of siplizumab effects on memory and regulatory T cells. Study-wide results and limits: Both greater diversity than memory cells and a major contribution to the alloresponse seemed to characterize naive T cells. Proliferating siplizumab-cultured Tregs lacked confirmed suppressive function. Researchers could map only a minor fraction of alloreactive clones to unstimulated subsets.

The length of the CDR3 is 13 residues. CDR1 and CDR2 (germline): MNHNS, SASEGT. The assay looked at 95,000 to 100,000 TCR templates in each sample. Measured with immunoSEQ multiplex PCR; TCRdb has only the in-frame clones, and not every one. The sample has roughly 120,000 clones; less than 95% are singletons. Sequenced material: non-Treg CD4+ T cells sorted from blood. This clonotype was obtained from a human donor in good health. The chain has TRBV6-1 and TRBJ2-2, with D possibly matching TRBD1 (6 bases). The DNA of the CDR3 is TGTGCCAGCAGTGAATTGATCCCGACAGGTCTGATTTTT. This encodes CASSELIPTGLIF.